The clone carrying this T cell receptor beta chain was seen a few times. These data come from a study of identical twins. Donors were all healthy Caucasians. The V end lost 6 bases, the J end lost 10 bases, and 22 bases lay between the germline ends. The CDR3 runs to 15 residues. Looked up from germline, CDR1 is SEHNR and CDR2 is FQNEAQ (reference sequence). Via MiXCR, TCRdb re-called the 5' RACE reads, giving one row per CDR3 protein. Of about 100,000 distinct CDR3 sequences in the sample, around 5.5% were seen once. This chain links TRBV7-9 with TRBJ2-1, with D maybe TRBD2 (5 bases). Sequenced input: memory T cells sorted from blood. This clonotype was obtained from a woman in her 50s in good health. This CDR3 is CASSPPLGENEEQFF. CDR3 DNA: TGTGCCAGCAGTCCCCCTCTCGGGGAGAATGAGGAGCAGTTCTTC.